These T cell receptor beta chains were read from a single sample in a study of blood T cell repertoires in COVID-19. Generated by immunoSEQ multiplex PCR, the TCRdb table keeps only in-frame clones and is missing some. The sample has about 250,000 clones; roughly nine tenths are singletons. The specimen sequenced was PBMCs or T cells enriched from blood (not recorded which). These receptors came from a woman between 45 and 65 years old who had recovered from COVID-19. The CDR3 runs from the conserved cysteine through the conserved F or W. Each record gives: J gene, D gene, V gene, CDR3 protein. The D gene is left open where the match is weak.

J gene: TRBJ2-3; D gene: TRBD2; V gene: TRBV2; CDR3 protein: CASSDMGSGSANTQYF
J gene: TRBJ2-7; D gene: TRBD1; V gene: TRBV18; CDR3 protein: CASSPGQGAYEQYF
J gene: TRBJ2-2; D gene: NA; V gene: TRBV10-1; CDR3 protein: CASRQGNTGELFF
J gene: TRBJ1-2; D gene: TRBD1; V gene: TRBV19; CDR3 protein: CASRAGTGSYGYTF
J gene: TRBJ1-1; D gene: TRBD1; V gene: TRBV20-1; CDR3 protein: CSASRTGYTEAFF
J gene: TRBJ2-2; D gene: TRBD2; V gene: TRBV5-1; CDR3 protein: CASSPRLAANTGELFF
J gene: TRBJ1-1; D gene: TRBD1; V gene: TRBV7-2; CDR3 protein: CASSWGQGGNTEAFF
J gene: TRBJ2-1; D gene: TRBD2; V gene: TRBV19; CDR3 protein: CACQAGDRNEQFF
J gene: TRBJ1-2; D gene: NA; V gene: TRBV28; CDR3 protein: CASSLRDINYGYTF
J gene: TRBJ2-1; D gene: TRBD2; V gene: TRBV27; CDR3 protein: CASSSQGVSGRAGEQFF